The rows below give T cell receptor beta chains drawn from one sample of a study of blood T cells in healthy people across ages. TCRdb reprocessed the 5' RACE reads via MiXCR and lists one record per CDR3 protein. The sample shows 1.4 million to 1.5 million distinct CDR3 sequences, about 40% of them seen only once. The sequenced material came from blood. These TCRs come from a woman between 18 and 29 years old in good health. The CDR3 runs from the conserved cysteine through the conserved F or W. Expanded clones get a size class; other rows say once, few or many, or leave the size out.

size: few
V: TRBV5-1
CDR3: CASSLGPGGQGNEQFF

size: few
V: TRBV28
CDR3: CASPPGGGGTTDTQYF

size: few
V: TRBV5-1
CDR3: CASSLESQGGSYEQYF

size: few
V: TRBV20-1
CDR3: CSSNPGLGQGAYGYTF

size: -
V: TRBV6-1
CDR3: CASSEELGDEQYF

size: few
V: TRBV10-3
CDR3: CAISHAGQGVYEQYF

size: few
V: TRBV16
CDR3: CASSQRRATDTQYF

size: few
V: TRBV12-3/TRBV12-4
CDR3: CATMGQIGEQYF

size: -
V: TRBV3-1
CDR3: CASSKGHGGNQPQHF

size: -
V: TRBV7-9
CDR3: CASSPKGWRPEQFF

size: few
V: TRBV7-6
CDR3: CASSSTQDNEQFF

size: few
V: TRBV10-3
CDR3: CATLPGLAADEQYF

size: -
V: TRBV4-1
CDR3: CASSLTGNGNTIYF

size: -
V: TRBV27
CDR3: CASSLSQVGPEGEQYF

size: few
V: TRBV12-3/TRBV12-4
CDR3: CASSLRNNNSPLHF

size: -
V: TRBV3-1
CDR3: CASSQDQTGELFF

size: -
V: TRBV20-1
CDR3: CSAGGTGPYNKQFF

size: few
V: TRBV6-5
CDR3: CAGTFAQLYGYTF